The next 16 T cell receptor beta chains were all read from a single sample in a study of T cell changes during pregnancy in multiple sclerosis. Repertoires were generated with immunoSEQ multiplex PCR, while TCRdb's copy carries only in-frame clones and drops some. The sample yields some 70,000 clones, approximately 94% seen once. This specimen was peripheral blood, taken in the second trimester of pregnancy. These receptors all stem from a female donor in good health, enrolled as a control in a pregnancy study.

The chain uses TRBV11-2 and TRBJ2-1; 7 bases match TRBD1. From germline, CDR1 is SGHAT and CDR2 FQNNGV. CDR3 length equals 15 residues. J gave up 5 bases and V 3 bases, and 7 bases lay outside the gene matches. CDR3 protein: CASSFRTGPDNEQFF. CDR3 DNA: TGTGCCAGCAGCTTTAGGACAGGTCCGGACAATGAGCAGTTCTTC.

This chain uses TRBV5-1 with TRBJ2-1; 11 bases line up with TRBD2. This CDR3 region has 15 residues. The germline gives CDR1 SGHRS, CDR2 YFSETQ. V shed 5 bases, J shed 9 bases, and the junction held 10 bases outside the gene matches. CDR3: CASRPLLAGVREQFF. The CDR3 DNA reads as TGCGCCAGCAGGCCCTTACTAGCGGGGGTCCGTGAGCAGTTCTTC.

The V call is TRBV27, the J call TRBJ1-4, with TRBD1 matching 7 bases. The V and J ends lost 1 base and 4 bases, in that order; junction bases with no gene match: 12. Germline V CDR1 and CDR2: MNHEY, SMNVEV (reference sequence). The CDR3 covers 18 residues. CDR3 region: CASSLFGGFGTVNEKLFF. The CDR3 DNA is TGTGCCAGCAGTTTATTCGGTGGCTTCGGGACAGTTAATGAAAAACTGTTTTTT.

V usage is TRBV27 and J usage is TRBJ1-1; D gene ambiguous. Trimming left V 2 bases short and J 10 bases short, with 8 bases between. The CDR3 extends over 11 amino acids. Germline V gene sequence: CDR1 MNHEY, CDR2 SMNVEV (reference sequence). The CDR3 here is CASSLMGRAFF. CDR3 bases: TGTGCCAGCAGTTTAATGGGGAGAGCTTTCTTT.

The rearrangement joins TRBV9 to TRBJ1-4; 7 bases are shared with TRBD1. Per the germline V gene, CDR1 is SGDLS and CDR2 is YYNGEE. The CDR3 is 13 residues long. Trimming removed 4 bases from V and 8 bases from J; junction bases left unmatched: 5. The CDR3 sequence is CASSQGGGEKLFF. The CDR3 bases are TGTGCCAGCAGCCAGGGGGGCGGCGAAAAACTGTTTTTT.

This chain connects TRBV14 to TRBJ1-2, with 8 bases aligning to TRBD1. The CDR3 covers 14 residues. Germline values: CDR1 SGHDN, CDR2 FVKESK. The ends lost 4 bases at V and 3 bases at J; junction bases unmatched: 4. CDR3 region: CASSPRTGYYGYTF. The CDR3 DNA sequence: TGTGCCAGCAGCCCGCGGACAGGGTACTATGGCTACACCTTC.

This chain uses TRBV7-9 with TRBJ1-2; D possibly corresponds to TRBD1 (5 bases). V lost 0 bases to trimming and J lost 4 bases, with 15 bases between them. The CDR3 extends over 16 amino acids. The V gene's germline CDR1 is SEHNR and CDR2 FQNEAQ (reference sequence). This chain's CDR3 is CASSLASERRGYGYTF. As DNA, the CDR3 is TGTGCCAGCAGCTTAGCCTCGGAGCGAAGGGGCTATGGCTACACCTTC. Complete variable domain (other parts from reference TRBV7-9 and TRBJ1-2): DTGVSQNPRHKITKRGQNVTFRCDPISEHNRLYWYRQTLGQGPEFLTYFQNEAQLEKSRLLSDRFSAERPKGSFSTLEIQRTEQGDSAMYLCASSLASERRGYGYTFGSGTRLTVV.

The CDR3 sequence: CASRTGGFSPLHF. CDR3 sequence (DNA): TGTGCCAGCCGGACAGGGGGCTTTTCACCCCTCCACTTT. V usage is TRBV28 and J usage is TRBJ1-6; TRBD1 agrees at 11 bases. The CDR3 contains 13 residues. Germline CDR1 is MDHEN and CDR2 is SYDVKM. V dropped 8 bases and J dropped 9; count of bases not matched to a gene: 3.

CDR3 amino acids: CASRTGSTNEKLFF. The CDR3 DNA sequence: TGTGCCAGTAGAACAGGGTCAACTAATGAAAAACTGTTTTTT. The chain uses TRBV19 and TRBJ1-4, with D perhaps TRBD1 (6 bases). Germline assignment: CDR1 LNHDA and CDR2 SQIVND (reference sequence). The CDR3 is 14 amino acids. V lost 6 bases and J lost 0, with 8 bases in between.

V is TRBV29-1 and J is TRBJ2-5; 15 bases map to TRBD2. Germline CDR1 and CDR2: SQVTM and ANQGSEA. The V gene end was trimmed by 6 bases and the J gene end by 5 bases; junction bases not matched to a gene: 10. The CDR3 runs 16 residues. The CDR3 DNA sequence: TGCAGCGTAGGACTAGCGGGGGGGCCAGTTGCCGAGACCCAGTACTTC. It is translated as CSVGLAGGPVAETQYF.

The genes are TRBV9 and TRBJ2-6; no reliable D call. Germline V lookup: CDR1 SGDLS, CDR2 YYNGEE. The CDR3 contains 16 residues. Trimming took 0 bases from V and 0 from J, leaving 7 bases between them. The CDR3 is CASSVGALSGANVLTF. For the CDR3, the DNA is TGTGCCAGCAGCGTAGGGGCCCTCTCTGGGGCCAACGTCCTGACTTTC.

The chain is built from TRBV4-3 and TRBJ1-2; D uncertain. V shed 4 bases and J shed 2 bases, with 17 bases lying between them. Germline V lookup: CDR1 LGHNA, CDR2 YSLEER. The CDR3 runs 16 residues. As DNA, the CDR3 is TGCGCCAGCAGCCCATCCCCGGGAGACTCCAACTATGGCTACACCTTC. Encoded protein: CASSPSPGDSNYGYTF.

J is TRBJ2-3 and V is TRBV27; 13 bases are shared with TRBD2. The CDR3 totals 18 residues. Germline V gene lookup returns CDR1 MNHEY and CDR2 SMNVEV (reference sequence). J lost 2 bases, V lost 4 bases, and 9 bases had no gene match. The CDR3 sequence: CASSSPRTSGRVTDTQYF. The DNA for the CDR3 is TGTGCCAGCAGTTCCCCCCGGACTAGCGGGAGAGTCACAGATACGCAGTATTTT.

The V and J genes are TRBV6-5 and TRBJ1-2; D gene unclear. This CDR3 comprises 13 residues. With 8 bases removed from V and 7 bases from J, the gap between germline ends came to 17 bases. Germline V gives CDR1 MNHEY, CDR2 SVGAGI. The CDR3: CASSKVGSGGYTF. The DNA for the CDR3 is TGTGCCAGCTCCAAGGTCGGGAGTGGTGGCTACACCTTC.

The CDR3 protein is CASSQDTESYGYTF. The CDR3, as DNA: TGCGCCAGCAGCCAAGACACAGAATCCTATGGCTACACCTTC. This sequence joins TRBV4-3 and TRBJ1-2; D remains unclear. The ends were cut back, 0 bases at V and 4 bases at J, with 9 bases in the middle. CDR1 LGHNA and CDR2 YSLEER come from the germline V gene. CDR3 length equals 14 residues.

The J gene is TRBJ2-3, the V gene TRBV7-2, with 15 bases lining up with TRBD2. Germline lookup yields CDR1 SGHTA and CDR2 FQGNSA. V gave up 5 bases and J gave up 3 bases; unmatched junction bases: 6. The CDR3 extends over 17 amino acids. The CDR3: CASSPPGLAGGTDTQYF. CDR3 DNA: TGTGCCAGCAGCCCGCCTGGACTAGCGGGGGGGACAGATACGCAGTATTTT.